This T cell receptor (beta chain) was found in a study of blood T cell repertoires in COVID-19. The method was immunoSEQ multiplex PCR; TCRdb's version includes in-frame clones alone and lacks a portion of them. The sample contains some 290,000 clones, roughly 88% of which appear only once. The CDR3 has 13 residues. Trimming removed 6 bases from V and 4 bases from J, with 10 bases in between. A word on this clone: Within the sample, other DNA sequences also encode this same CDR3.

The material sequenced was PBMCs or T cells enriched from blood (not recorded which). The chain uses TRBV12-3 or TRBV12-4 and TRBJ2-1, with D perhaps matching TRBD1 (6 bases). The receptor was isolated from a woman between 40 and 50 years old with acute COVID-19. The CDR3 region is CASSPQGYNEQFF. The CDR3 DNA reads TGTGCCAGCAGCCCACAGGGTTACAATGAGCAGTTCTTC.